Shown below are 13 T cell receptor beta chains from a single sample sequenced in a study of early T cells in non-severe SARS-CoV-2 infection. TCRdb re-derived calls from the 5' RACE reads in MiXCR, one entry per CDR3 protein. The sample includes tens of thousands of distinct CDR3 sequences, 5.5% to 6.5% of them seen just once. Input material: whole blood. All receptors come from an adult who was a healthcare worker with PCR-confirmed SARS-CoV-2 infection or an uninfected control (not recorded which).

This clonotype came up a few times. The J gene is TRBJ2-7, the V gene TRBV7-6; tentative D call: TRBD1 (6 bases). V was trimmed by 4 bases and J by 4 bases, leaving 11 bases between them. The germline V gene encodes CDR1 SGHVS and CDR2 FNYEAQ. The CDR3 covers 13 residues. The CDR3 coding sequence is TGTGCCAGCAGCTCCGGACAGCCGTACGAGCAGTACTTC. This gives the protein CASSSGQPYEQYF.

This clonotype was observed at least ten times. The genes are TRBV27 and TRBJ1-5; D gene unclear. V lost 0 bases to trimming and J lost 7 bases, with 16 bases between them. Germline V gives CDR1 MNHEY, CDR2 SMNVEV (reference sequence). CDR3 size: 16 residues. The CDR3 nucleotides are TGTGCCAGCAGTTTATCCAGGCCTGGATGGGAACAGCCCCAGCATTTT. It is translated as CASSLSRPGWEQPQHF.

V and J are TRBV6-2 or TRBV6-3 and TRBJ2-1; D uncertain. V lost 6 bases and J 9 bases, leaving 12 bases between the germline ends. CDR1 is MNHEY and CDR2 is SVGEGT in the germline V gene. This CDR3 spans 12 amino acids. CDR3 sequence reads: CASSLGYGEQFF. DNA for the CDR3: TGTGCCAGCAGCCTTGGGTACGGTGAGCAGTTCTTC.

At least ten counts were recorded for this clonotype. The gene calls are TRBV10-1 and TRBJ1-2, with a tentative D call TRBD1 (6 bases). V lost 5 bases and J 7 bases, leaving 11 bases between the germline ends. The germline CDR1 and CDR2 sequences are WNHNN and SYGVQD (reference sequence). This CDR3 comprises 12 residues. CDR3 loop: CASSMRGAGYTF. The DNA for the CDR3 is TGCGCCAGCAGTATGAGGGGGGCTGGCTACACCTTC.

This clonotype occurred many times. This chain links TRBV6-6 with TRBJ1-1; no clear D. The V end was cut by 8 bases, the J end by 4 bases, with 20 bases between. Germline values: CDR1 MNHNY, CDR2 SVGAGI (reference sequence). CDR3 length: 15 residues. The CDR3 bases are TGTGCCAGCCGGAATCTTTTCCGAGGTGGCACTGAAGCTTTCTTT. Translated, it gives CASRNLFRGGTEAFF.

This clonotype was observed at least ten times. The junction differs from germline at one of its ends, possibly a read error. The CDR3: CSARAAETQYF. In DNA form, the CDR3 reads TGCAGTGCCAGAGCGGCAGAGACCCAGTACTTC. V usage is TRBV20-1 and J usage is TRBJ2-5; D is possibly TRBD2 (5 bases). Per germline, CDR1 DFQATT and CDR2 SNEGSKA (reference sequence). The CDR3 is made up of 11 amino acids.

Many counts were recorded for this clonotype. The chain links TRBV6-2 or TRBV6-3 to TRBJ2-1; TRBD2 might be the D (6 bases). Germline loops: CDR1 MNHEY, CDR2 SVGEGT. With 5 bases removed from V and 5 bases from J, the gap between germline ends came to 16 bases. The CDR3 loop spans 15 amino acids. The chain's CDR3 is CASSPGLYTDNEQFF. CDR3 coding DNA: TGTGCCAGCAGTCCTGGACTATATACAGACAATGAGCAGTTCTTC.

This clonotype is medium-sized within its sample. CDR3 bases: TGTGCCAGCAGCTTGGGTGCCGAGCAGTACTTC. Encoded protein: CASSLGAEQYF. This chain joins TRBV7-9 and TRBJ2-7, with D unresolved. Germline CDR1 SEHNR, CDR2 FQNEAQ (reference sequence). CDR3 length: 11 residues. Trimming shortened V by 3 bases and J by 6 bases, and 6 bases separated the two germline ends.

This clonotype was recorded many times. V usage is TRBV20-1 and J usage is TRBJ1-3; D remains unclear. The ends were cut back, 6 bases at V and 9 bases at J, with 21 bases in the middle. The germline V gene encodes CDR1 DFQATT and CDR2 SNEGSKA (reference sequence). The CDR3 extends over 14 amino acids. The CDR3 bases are TGCAGTGCGAGGGAAGGATTGGGTCGCGGCACCATATATTTT. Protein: CSAREGLGRGTIYF.

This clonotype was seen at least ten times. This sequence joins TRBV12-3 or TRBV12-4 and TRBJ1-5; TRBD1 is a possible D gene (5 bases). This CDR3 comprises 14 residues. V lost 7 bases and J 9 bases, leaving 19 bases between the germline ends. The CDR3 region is CASTSSGAHRPQHF. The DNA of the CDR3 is TGTGCCAGCACCAGCAGCGGGGCTCATCGGCCCCAGCATTTT.

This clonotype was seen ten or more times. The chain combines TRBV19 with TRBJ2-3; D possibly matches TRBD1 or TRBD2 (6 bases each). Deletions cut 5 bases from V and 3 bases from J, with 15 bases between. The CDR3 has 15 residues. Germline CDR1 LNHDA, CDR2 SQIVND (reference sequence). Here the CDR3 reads CASSSSGGGTDTQYF. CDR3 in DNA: TGTGCCAGTAGTTCCTCCGGAGGGGGGACAGATACGCAGTATTTT.

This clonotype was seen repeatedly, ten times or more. The CDR3 protein is CASSAGGEDTEAFF. Written as DNA, the CDR3 is TGTGCCAGCAGTGCGGGGGGAGAGGACACTGAAGCTTTCTTT. The chain combines TRBV2 with TRBJ1-1; possibly TRBD1 for D (5 bases). The ends were cut back, 4 bases at V and 3 bases at J, with 12 bases in the middle. This CDR3 spans 14 amino acids. The germline gives CDR1 SNHLY, CDR2 FYNNEI. Supplemented by reference TRBV2 and TRBJ1-1, the full variable domain reads EPEVTQTPSHQVTQMGQEVILRCVPISNHLYFYWYRQILGQKVEFLVSFYNNEISEKSEIFDDQFSVERPDGSNFTLKIRSTKLEDSAMYFCASSAGGEDTEAFFGQGTRLTVV.

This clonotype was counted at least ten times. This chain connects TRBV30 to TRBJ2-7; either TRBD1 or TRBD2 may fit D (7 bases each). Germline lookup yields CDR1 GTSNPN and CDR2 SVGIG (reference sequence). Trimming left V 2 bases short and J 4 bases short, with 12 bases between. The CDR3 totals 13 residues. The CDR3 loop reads CAWSLQGGYEQYF. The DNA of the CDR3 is TGTGCCTGGAGTTTGCAGGGGGGGTACGAGCAGTACTTC.